This TCR beta chain was documented in a study of blood T cell repertoires in COVID-19. Study at large: Acute and convalescent COVID-19 specimens originated in the United States, Italy and Spain. Sources were T cells, B-cell-depleted T cells, or PBMCs; the material itself was cDNA or gDNA.

Participants came from about two dozen US areas, aged about 18 to 89 years. TCRdb's copy holds only in-frame clones and misses some; the assay was immunoSEQ multiplex PCR. The data hold approximately 250,000 clones, with 88% observed a single time. After removal of 2 bases from V and 4 bases from J, the junction contained 6 bases not matched to a gene. CDR1 LNHDA and CDR2 SQIVND come from the germline V gene (reference sequence). This CDR3 is built from 17 residues. Sample: PBMCs or T cells enriched from blood (not recorded which). The chain combines TRBV19 with TRBJ2-1; 12 bases fit TRBD2. The origin of this receptor is a woman between 40 and 50 years old with acute COVID-19. The CDR3 sequence is CASSILAGGVGYNEQFF. For the CDR3, the DNA is TGTGCCAGTAGTATACTAGCGGGGGGGGTTGGGTACAATGAGCAGTTCTTC.